The present T cell receptor beta chain was sequenced within a study of T cells in Graves' hyperthyroidism and ophthalmopathy. Study-level background: Upon initial diagnosis and before any treatment, peripheral blood was collected.

This clonotype was seen repeatedly, ten times or more. No antigen is known for it. Overall study results and limits: In validation, the model predicted ophthalmopathy. These predictions came a median roughly 6 months before onset.

Thyroid ultrasound, orbital computed tomography, clinical symptoms, and serum thyroxine and TRAb underpinned diagnoses. Source material for PBMCs was about 11 ml fresh peripheral blood. Amplification yielded TCR beta CDR3 regions, with RNA transcripts as the source. TCR CDR3 underwent first-round RT-PCR with the HTBI primer set. A single record per CDR3 protein comes from TCRdb applying MiXCR to the multiplex PCR reads. This table holds hundreds of thousands of distinct CDR3 sequences, 16% found once. Sequenced: blood. This sequence originates from a middle-aged woman with Graves' ophthalmopathy.

CDR3 loop: CASSEVLGNTEAFF. The DNA for the CDR3 is TGTGCCAGCAGTGAAGTATTAGGGAACACTGAAGCTTTCTTT. The V and J genes are TRBV2 and TRBJ1-1, with D hard to call. Germline V lookup: CDR1 SNHLY, CDR2 FYNNEI. The CDR3 sequence is 14 residues long. The V end lost 1 base, the J end lost 1 base, and 7 bases lay between the germline ends.